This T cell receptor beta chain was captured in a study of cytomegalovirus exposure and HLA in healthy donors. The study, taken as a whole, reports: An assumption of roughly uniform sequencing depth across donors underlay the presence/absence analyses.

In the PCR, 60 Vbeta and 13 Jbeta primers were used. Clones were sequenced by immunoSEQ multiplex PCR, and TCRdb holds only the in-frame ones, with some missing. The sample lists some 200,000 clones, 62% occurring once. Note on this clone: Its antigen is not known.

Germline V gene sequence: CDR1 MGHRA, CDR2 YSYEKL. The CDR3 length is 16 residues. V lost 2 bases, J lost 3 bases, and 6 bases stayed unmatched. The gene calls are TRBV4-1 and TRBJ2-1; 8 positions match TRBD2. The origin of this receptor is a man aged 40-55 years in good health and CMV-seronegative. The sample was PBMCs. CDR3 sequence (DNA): TGCGCCAGCAGCCAAACGGCACTAGCGGACTACAATGAGCAGTTCTTC. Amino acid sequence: CASSQTALADYNEQFF.